These T cell receptor beta chains were read from a single sample in a study of blood T cell repertoires in COVID-19. Clones were read by immunoSEQ multiplex PCR, and TCRdb kept only the in-frame ones, dropping some. The data contain roughly 64,000 clones, 90% of them singletons. The material sequenced was peripheral blood. The receptors were gathered from a woman older than 75 with active COVID-19. Both conserved end residues are part of each CDR3. A D gene is named only where the DNA matches it firmly. Size is omitted from some rows. Given values are once, few, many or a class for expanded clones.

clone_size	v_call	j_call	d_call	cdr3_nt	cdr3_aa
.	TRBV27	TRBJ1-1	.	TGTGCCAGCAGTGAGACAGGTACGAACACTGAAGCTTTCTTT	CASSETGTNTEAFF
.	TRBV5-8	TRBJ2-2	.	TGTGCCAGCAGCCGAAGGGCGGACAGCAACACCGGGGAGCTGTTTTTT	CASSRRADSNTGELFF
.	TRBV4-2	TRBJ2-3	.	TGTGCCAGCAGCCAAGATCCAAATACGCAGTATTTT	CASSQDPNTQYF
once	TRBV6-5	TRBJ1-2	.	.	CASSTSRATNYGYTF
.	TRBV2	TRBJ1-5	.	TGTGCCAGCAGTGAAGAACAGGGAAATCAGCCCCAGCATTTT	CASSEEQGNQPQHF
few	TRBV11-2	TRBJ2-2	.	TGTGCCAGCAGCTCCCCCCGGAGGACTACCGGGGAGCTGTTTTTT	CASSSPRRTTGELFF
.	TRBV19	TRBJ2-5	.	TGTGCCAGTAGTGGGGGCCAGGGGGAGACCCAGTACTTC	CASSGGQGETQYF
.	TRBV6-1	TRBJ2-3	.	TGTGCCAGCAGTGAAGCGGCCTCTCCTAGCACAGATACGCAGTATTTT	CASSEAASPSTDTQYF
few	TRBV28	TRBJ1-1	.	TGTGCCAGCAGTTTACCGAGACAGAACACTGAAGCTTTCTTT	CASSLPRQNTEAFF
.	TRBV5-5	TRBJ2-7	TRBD1	TGTGCCAGCAGCTCCGGGACAGGGGAATACGAGCAGTACTTC	CASSSGTGEYEQYF
.	TRBV9	TRBJ1-5	.	TGTGCCAGCAGCGTAGCGGAGGGGTCCCAGCCCCAGCATTTT	CASSVAEGSQPQHF
.	TRBV24-1	TRBJ2-1	.	TGTGCCACCAGTGCGCAGGACTCCTACAATGAGCAGTTCTTC	CATSAQDSYNEQFF
few	TRBV7-2	TRBJ1-6	.	TGTGCCAGCAGCTTAAAAGGGGCTGGTTCACCCCTCCACTTT	CASSLKGAGSPLHF
.	TRBV27	TRBJ2-7	.	TGTGCCAGCAGTCCGGGACTTTCCTACGAGCAGTACTTC	CASSPGLSYEQYF
.	TRBV5-1	TRBJ1-4	TRBD1	TGCGCCAGCAGCTTGGCCGGGACAGGGAATGAAAAACTGTTTTTT	CASSLAGTGNEKLFF
.	TRBV6-6	TRBJ2-4	.	TGTGCCAGCAGTTACATTGGGGGCAGAGCCAAAAACATTCAGTACTTC	CASSYIGGRAKNIQYF
.	TRBV19	TRBJ2-5	.	TGTGCCAGTAGGGTCGGTGGGAGCCAGGAGACCCAGTACTTC	CASRVGGSQETQYF
.	TRBV10-3	TRBJ2-7	TRBD2	TGTGCCATCAGTGAGTCGGGGACTAGGACCTACGAGCAGTACTTC	CAISESGTRTYEQYF
.	TRBV5-1	TRBJ1-2	TRBD1	TGCGCCAGCAGTCTGGGACAGAACTATGGCTACACCTTC	CASSLGQNYGYTF
.	TRBV6-2/TRBV6-3	TRBJ2-2	.	TGTGCCAGCAGTGAGGACACCGCGAACACCGGGGAGCTGTTTTTT	CASSEDTANTGELFF
.	TRBV7-7	TRBJ2-5	TRBD1	TGTGCCAGCAGCTTACAGGGACAGGGAGGAGAGACCCAGTACTTC	CASSLQGQGGETQYF
.	TRBV28	TRBJ2-3	TRBD2	TGTGCCAGCAGCGGGACTCGCGGGGGGATTGAAGATACGCAGTATTTT	CASSGTRGGIEDTQYF
few	TRBV27	TRBJ1-2	.	TGTGCCAGCAGTGCCGGGACAATCTTCCGAGGCGACTATGGCTACACCTTC	CASSAGTIFRGDYGYTF
.	TRBV3-1/TRBV3-2	TRBJ1-5	.	TGTGCCAGCAGCCAGGACAGCTCCTTTAGCAATCAGCCCCAGCATTTT	CASSQDSSFSNQPQHF
.	TRBV3-1/TRBV3-2	TRBJ1-6	TRBD1	TGTGCCAGCAGCCCCCCCGGACAGGGGGCAAATTCACCCCTCCACTTT	CASSPPGQGANSPLHF
.	TRBV11-2	TRBJ2-1	TRBD2	TGTGCCAGCAGCTTAGGGACTAGCGGGAGCTCCTACAATGAGCAGTTCTTC	CASSLGTSGSSYNEQFF
.	TRBV6-1	TRBJ1-1	TRBD1	TGTGCCAGCAGTGATGCAGGGGGCGTGGGGGGCCTCACTGAAGCTTTCTTT	CASSDAGGVGGLTEAFF
.	TRBV18	TRBJ2-3	TRBD1	TGTGCCAGCTCACTTCGTAGGACAGGGGCCCGGGAGACAGATACGCAGTATTTT	CASSLRRTGARETDTQYF
.	TRBV4-1	TRBJ2-5	TRBD2	TGCGCCAGCAGCCAACGACTAGCGGGGATTCCAGAGACCCAGTACTTC	CASSQRLAGIPETQYF
.	TRBV9	TRBJ2-1	TRBD1	TGTGCCAGCAGCGGGGGACAGGGGGCCTACAATGAGCAGTTCTTC	CASSGGQGAYNEQFF
.	TRBV20-1	TRBJ2-2	.	TGCAGTGCTAGTGTCAGGGGGGAGCTGTTTTTT	CSASVRGELFF
.	TRBV20-1	TRBJ2-5	.	TGCAGTGGACTTACCCAAGAGACCCAGTACTTC	CSGLTQETQYF
.	TRBV5-1	TRBJ1-4	.	TGCGCCAGCAGTGTCCAGGGCCTTAATGAAAAACTGTTTTTT	CASSVQGLNEKLFF
.	TRBV3-1/TRBV3-2	TRBJ1-2	TRBD1	TGTGCCAGCAGCCCCAGGACAGGGTACGACTATGGCTACACCTTC	CASSPRTGYDYGYTF
.	TRBV5-4	TRBJ2-3	TRBD2	TGTGCCAGCAGCCCCAAACGGGGACTAGCGGGTGATACGCAGTATTTT	CASSPKRGLAGDTQYF
.	TRBV19	TRBJ2-1	.	TGTGCCAGTAGTATCACCAGGGTCAATGAGCAGTTCTTC	CASSITRVNEQFF
.	TRBV10-2	TRBJ2-7	TRBD1	TGCGCCAGCAGTTCCCCTCCGGGACAGGGGGCTCCCTACGAGCAGTACTTC	CASSSPPGQGAPYEQYF
once	TRBV19	TRBJ1-6	.	TGTGCCAGTAGTATAGATTTCGGAGGTGAGCCCCTCCACTTT	CASSIDFGGEPLHF
once	TRBV10-3	TRBJ2-2	.	TGTGCCATCAGTGGCGGGACAGTGAACACCGGGGAGCTGTTTTTT	CAISGGTVNTGELFF
.	TRBV3-1/TRBV3-2	TRBJ1-5	TRBD1	TGTGCCAGCAGCCAAGATCCCGGGACAGGGGACCCTAGGCCCCAGCATTTT	CASSQDPGTGDPRPQHF
.	TRBV7-9	TRBJ1-5	TRBD1	TGTGCCAGCAGCCAAGGGACAGGGGACCTTCTTAGCAATCAGCCCCAGCATTTT	CASSQGTGDLLSNQPQHF